This TCR beta chain is from a study of glioma-infiltrating T cells after dendritic cell vaccination. Produced via immunoSEQ multiplex PCR; TCRdb's table is partial and in-frame only. This table has about 50,000 clones, 70% to 90% appearing once. Indicated time point: after dendritic cell vaccination, including at tumor progression/relapse. This CDR3 has 13 residues. Germline CDR1 reads LNHDA; CDR2 reads SQIVND (reference sequence). Trimming removed 3 bases at V and 0 bases at J, with 6 bases between. The TCR was taken from a human donor with glioblastoma. The chain has TRBV19 and TRBJ2-7, with D perhaps matching TRBD2 (6 bases). The source material was blood, sampled after dendritic cell vaccination. CDR3 in amino acids: CASSMTSSYEQYF. The CDR3 DNA reads as TGTGCCAGTAGTATGACTAGCTCCTACGAGCAGTACTTC.